This entry lists 2 T cell receptor beta chains sequenced from one sample in a study of T-cell reconstitution after alpha-beta-depleted transplantation in children. Unique molecular identifiers were used to barcode this TCRbeta library. Each CDR3 protein gets one entry after TCRdb re-called the PCR reads with MiXCR. The sample holds more than 150,000 distinct CDR3 sequences, about 6.4% seen once. Here the sequenced sample was PBMCs from the stem cell graft donor, taken from the stem cell graft. The receptors were gathered from a human donor who donated a stem cell graft to a child with Wiskott-Aldrich syndrome.

In this sample, this clonotype turned up many times. This sequence joins TRBV29-1 and TRBJ2-1; 11 bases map to TRBD2. With V trimmed by 6 bases and J by 6 bases, 10 bases remained unmatched. This CDR3 comprises 15 residues. Looked up from germline, CDR1 is SQVTM and CDR2 is ANQGSEA. The DNA of the CDR3 is TGCAGCGTAGACATAGCGGGAGGGCCGGGCAATGAGCAGTTCTTC. It codes for CSVDIAGGPGNEQFF.

This clonotype was detected many times. The genes are TRBV20-1 and TRBJ2-5; D is undetermined. CDR1 is DFQATT, CDR2 SNEGSKA, per germline (reference sequence). The V gene lost 6 bases and the J gene lost 5 bases, with 16 bases spanning the gap. The CDR3 runs 13 residues. As DNA, the CDR3 is TGCAGTGCCCTCCTAACCTCGGCGGAGACCCAGTACTTC. Translation: CSALLTSAETQYF.